Below, one T cell receptor beta chain is given with its context. What it binds is unknown. All of the donors resided in Nashville, Tennessee, and each was a Caucasian adult. Division of CD4+ cells produced a CD45RA+ naive subset and a CD45RA-negative memory subset. These data originate in a study of shared clonotypes between healthy human individuals. Overall study results and limits: Investigators expected sequencing depth to affect clonotype sharing among donors. Donor scarcity curtailed the genetic and exposure-history diversity represented herein.

TCRdb keeps only in-frame clones here, not all; method: immunoSEQ multiplex PCR. The sample carries about 2.4 million clones, approximately 92% recorded once. This TCR came from a man aged 18 to 30 in good health. The sample was naive CD4+ T cells sorted from blood. Subset noted: CD45RA+ positively selected.

The CDR3 nucleotides read TGTGCCAGCAGCTTAGTTCGCTCAGCGGGGACCCAGTACTTC. Amino acid sequence: CASSLVRSAGTQYF. This rearrangement joins TRBV11-2 to TRBJ2-5, with a possible D match to TRBD2 (6 bases). The CDR3 is 14 amino acids. The germline V gene encodes CDR1 SGHAT and CDR2 FQNNGV. Trimming left V 1 base short and J 7 bases short, with 13 bases between.